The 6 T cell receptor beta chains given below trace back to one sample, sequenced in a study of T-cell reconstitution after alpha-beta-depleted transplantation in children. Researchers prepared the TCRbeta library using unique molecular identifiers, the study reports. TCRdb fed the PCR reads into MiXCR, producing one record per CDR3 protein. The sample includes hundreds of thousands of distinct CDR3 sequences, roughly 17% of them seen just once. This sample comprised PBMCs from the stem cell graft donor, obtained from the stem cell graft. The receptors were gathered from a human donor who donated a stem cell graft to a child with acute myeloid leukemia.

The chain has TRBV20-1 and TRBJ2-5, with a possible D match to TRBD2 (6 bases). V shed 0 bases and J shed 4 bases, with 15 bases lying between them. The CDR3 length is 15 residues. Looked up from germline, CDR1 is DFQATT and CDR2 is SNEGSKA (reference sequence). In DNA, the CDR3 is TGCAGTGCTAGAGACGCTCTTCAGGGAGGAGAGACCCAGTACTTC. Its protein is CSARDALQGGETQYF.

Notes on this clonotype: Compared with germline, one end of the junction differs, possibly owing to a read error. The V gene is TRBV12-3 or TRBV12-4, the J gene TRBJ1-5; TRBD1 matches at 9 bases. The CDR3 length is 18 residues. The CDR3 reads CASSLVPLGTGHNQPQHF. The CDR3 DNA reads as TGTGCCAGCAGCTTAGTCCCTCTGGGGACAGGGCACAATCAGCCCCAGCATTTT.

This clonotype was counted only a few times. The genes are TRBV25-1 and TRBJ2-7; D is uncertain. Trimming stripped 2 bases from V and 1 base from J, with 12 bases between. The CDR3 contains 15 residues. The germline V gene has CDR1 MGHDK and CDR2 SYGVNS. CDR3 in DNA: TGTGCCAGCAGTGAACAAGGGAAGGGTTCCTACGAGCAGTACTTC. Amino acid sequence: CASSEQGKGSYEQYF.

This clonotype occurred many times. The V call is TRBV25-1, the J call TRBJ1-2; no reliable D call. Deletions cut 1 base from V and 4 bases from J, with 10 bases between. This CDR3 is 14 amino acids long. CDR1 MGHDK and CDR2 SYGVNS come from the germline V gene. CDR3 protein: CASSESSAGYGYTF. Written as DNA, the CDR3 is TGTGCCAGCAGTGAATCTTCGGCGGGCTATGGCTACACCTTC.

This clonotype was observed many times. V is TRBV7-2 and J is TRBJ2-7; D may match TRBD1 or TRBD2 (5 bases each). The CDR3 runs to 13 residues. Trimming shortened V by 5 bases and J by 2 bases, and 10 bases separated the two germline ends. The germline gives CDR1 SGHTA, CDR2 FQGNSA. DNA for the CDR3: TGTGCCAGCAGCCGGGACCCCCCCTACGAGCAGTACTTC. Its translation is CASSRDPPYEQYF.

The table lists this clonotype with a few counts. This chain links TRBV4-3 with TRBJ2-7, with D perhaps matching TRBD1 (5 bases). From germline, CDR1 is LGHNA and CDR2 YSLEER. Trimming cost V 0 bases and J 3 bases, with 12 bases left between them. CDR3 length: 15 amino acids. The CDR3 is CASSQDPREYYEQYF. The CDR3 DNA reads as TGCGCCAGCAGCCAAGACCCCAGGGAATACTACGAGCAGTACTTC.